The 9 T cell receptor beta chains below were found in one sample sequenced in a study of cytotoxic CD8 clonotypes in ibrutinib-treated CLL. The assay was immunoSEQ multiplex PCR, and TCRdb's table has in-frame clones only and misses some. This table holds around 40,000 clones, roughly 72% found once. Source: PBMCs, taken at disease progression, from a patient treated with ibrutinib. The receptors originated from a human donor with chronic lymphocytic leukemia.

The V call is TRBV18, the J call TRBJ1-2, with D possibly TRBD1 on 6 matching bases. Germline CDR1 reads KGHSH; CDR2 reads LQKENI. Trimming left V 3 bases short and J 8 bases short, with 10 bases between. CDR3 length: 12 amino acids. CDR3 nucleotide sequence: TGTGCCAGCTCACCCCCAGGGGAAGGCTACACCTTC. Translating gives CASSPPGEGYTF.

This chain connects TRBV7-9 to TRBJ1-1; possibly TRBD1 for D (5 bases). Deletions cut 3 bases from V and 5 bases from J, with 25 bases between. The CDR3 runs 18 residues. The germline CDR1 and CDR2 sequences are SEHNR and FQNEAQ (reference sequence). As DNA, the CDR3 is TGTGCCAGCAGCTTGGGTGACTCTTGGTATACAGGAAGGACTGAAGCTTTCTTT. This codes for CASSLGDSWYTGRTEAFF. Together with reference TRBV7-9 and TRBJ1-1, the CDR3 gives the full variable domain: DTGVSQNPRHKITKRGQNVTFRCDPISEHNRLYWYRQTLGQGPEFLTYFQNEAQLEKSRLLSDRFSAERPKGSFSTLEIQRTEQGDSAMYLCASSLGDSWYTGRTEAFFGQGTRLTVV.

Only a few counts were recorded for this clone. This sequence joins TRBV5-1 and TRBJ2-4; D tentatively reads TRBD1 or TRBD2 (5 bases each). V was cut by 4 bases and J by 0 bases, with 11 bases left in between. From germline, CDR1 is SGHRS and CDR2 YFSETQ. This CDR3 is built from 15 residues. CDR3 region: CASSIGAGAKNIQYF. The CDR3, as DNA: TGCGCCAGCAGCATAGGGGCGGGAGCCAAAAACATTCAGTACTTC.

This clone was detected only once. The chain has TRBV6-1 and TRBJ1-2; possibly TRBD1 for D (6 bases). The V end lost 5 bases, the J end lost 3 bases, and 13 bases lay between the germline ends. The germline V gene encodes CDR1 MNHNS and CDR2 SASEGT. The CDR3 consists of 14 residues. The CDR3 region has the DNA TGTGCCAGCAGTCCCCAGGGGACATACTATGGCTACACCTTC. Encoded protein: CASSPQGTYYGYTF.

This clone has a handful of counts. This chain joins TRBV29-1 and TRBJ1-1, with 10 bases that match TRBD1. Trimming at V came to 6 bases and at J to 3 bases, leaving 7 bases not matched to a gene. The CDR3 is 14 residues long. Germline V lookup: CDR1 SQVTM, CDR2 ANQGSEA. This chain's CDR3 is CSVYGQGVDTEAFF. CDR3 nucleotides: TGCAGCGTATACGGACAGGGGGTTGACACTGAAGCTTTCTTT. The variable domain in full, with the rest retrieved from reference TRBV29-1 and TRBJ1-1, is SAVISQKPSRDICQRGTSLTIQCQVDSQVTMMFWYRQQPGQSLTLIATANQGSEATYESGFVIDKFPISRPNLTFSTLTVSNMSPEDSSIYLCSVYGQGVDTEAFFGQGTRLTVV.

The chain is built from TRBV12-5 and TRBJ2-1, with 10 bases matching TRBD2. CDR3 length equals 18 residues. The ends lost 5 bases at V and 1 base at J; junction bases unmatched: 11. CDR1 is LGHNT, CDR2 FRNRAP, per germline. CDR3 region: CASGPDTSGVGSYNEQFF. DNA of the CDR3: TGTGCTAGTGGTCCTGATACTAGCGGGGTGGGGTCCTACAATGAGCAGTTCTTC.

This clone was counted only a few times. V and J are TRBV7-6 and TRBJ2-4, with TRBD2 as a possible D gene (5 bases). CDR1 and CDR2 from the germline V gene are SGHVS and FNYEAQ. The CDR3 has 16 residues. Trimming removed 4 bases at V and 0 bases at J, with 13 bases between. DNA of the CDR3: TGTGCCAGCAGCTCGAGCGGTATTGGAGCCAAAAACATTCAGTACTTC. It translates to CASSSSGIGAKNIQYF.

The chain is built from TRBV7-6 and TRBJ2-1, with D possibly matching TRBD1 (6 bases). Looked up from germline, CDR1 is SGHVS and CDR2 is FNYEAQ. The CDR3 contains 16 residues. The ends were cut back, 5 bases at V and 5 bases at J, with 19 bases in the middle. CDR3 sequence (DNA): TGTGCCAGCAGCCCCGTTTCCGGGACAACAAACAATGAGCAGTTCTTC. Protein: CASSPVSGTTNNEQFF.

The CDR3 here is CASSQDRSYWDEKLFF. CDR3 nucleotides: TGCGCCAGCAGCCAAGATCGATCGTACTGGGATGAAAAACTGTTTTTT. The chain has TRBV4-1 and TRBJ1-4; unclear D gene. There are 16 residues in the CDR3. The ends were cut back, 0 bases at V and 6 bases at J, with 14 bases in the middle. Germline lookup yields CDR1 MGHRA and CDR2 YSYEKL.